This section outlines one TCR beta chain sequence together with its context. This clonotype has just a few counts. Its antigen is unknown. No clone much larger than this one lies a single base away; base qualities are absent. These data are taken from a study of blood T cells in healthy people across ages (dated by TCRdb to between 2014 and 2016). Background on the whole study: In model experiments, roughly one uniquely barcoded TCR beta cDNA molecule per two T cells was captured by template switching. The study analyzed two additional independent replicas of 1 million unique cDNA reads from the same blood draw for two donors, one aged 18 to 30 and one aged 80 or older. Age-related changes in TCR beta repertoire diversity were measured in the study by deep sequencing normalized with unique cDNA molecular identifiers. Donors of different ages were randomly distributed across sequencing lanes to avoid experimental bias. The donors were split into four age groups: young (average about 16 years), middle-aged (nearly 40), aged (roughly 68) and long-lived (approximately 80).

From cysteine to phenylalanine, the CDR3 is 15 amino acids long. The retained sequence is limited to the CDR3, 45 bases, with the frame set at the first base. Based on the germline V gene, the CDR1 and CDR2 sequences are SGHDN and FVKESK. V sheds 0 bases and J sheds 5 bases, leaving 13 bases between their ends. Library construction relied on 5' RACE. Sequenced on an Illumina HiSeq 2500. The second PCR ran for about 6 to 12 cycles and used a J-beta primer mix along with a sample-barcoded 5' primer. A template-switch 5' adaptor carrying 12 random nucleotides introduced a unique molecular identifier onto each TCR beta cDNA molecule. Each sample yielded at least 2.5 million CDR3-containing paired-end reads. First-strand cDNA synthesis was performed from all RNA using the Mint cDNA synthesis kit, with priming by a TRBC-specific oligonucleotide. After uracil-DNA glycosylase treatment, a first 18-cycle PCR used universal primers M1SS and BC2_uni_R on all cDNA. For the original study's pipeline: Each sample was normalized by randomly selecting 1 million high-quality reads, each carrying a distinct molecular identifier. Instead of being binned into consensus sequences, reads that shared molecular identifiers were thrown out. MiTCR, set to a Q25 quality threshold and the strictest error-elimination algorithm, was used for CDR3 identification, clonotype clustering and error correction. A nonparametric unseen species model with Euler transformation was used to estimate a lower bound on total TCR beta diversity. TCRdb reprocessed the public reads (quality trimming at Q25 with fastp, clone calling with MiXCR) and kept in-frame beta chains. Each entry merges the rows of one CDR3 protein and shows their most common DNA and genes. The V and J calls and clone size come from TCRdb's table, not from the authors' own analysis. The sample yields about 400,000 distinct CDR3 sequences; about half were counted once. The ten largest clonotypes hold about 54% of the sample.

Study-wide findings and limitations: Donor CMV infection status was unknown, potentially confounding age-related changes in expanded clonotypes. Compared with the aged group, more naive CD4+ T cells, fewer expanded clones and increased TCR diversity were shown by the long-lived group, suggesting age selection. Since profiling was done on bulk unsorted PBMCs, naive and antigen-experienced compartments could not be conclusively compared. Observed TCR beta diversity per million T cells fell roughly linearly with age, and a significant reduction was already apparent by age around 40. Estimates of total diversity based on one million sequenced T cells were considered lower bounds and underestimates. There was a strong correlation between observed TCR beta diversity and the percentage of naive T cells measured by flow cytometry.

Donors were 39 systemically healthy Caucasian individuals from Russia aged roughly 6 to 90 years. Ten milliliters of peripheral blood were collected from each donor into EDTA-treated Vacutainer tubes. Ficoll-Paque density-gradient centrifugation was used to isolate PBMCs, with at least 6 million per sample. Total RNA, at least 5 micrograms per sample, was extracted from PBMCs with Trizol reagent. Naive CD45RAhigh/CD27high T cell percentages were measured by flow cytometry on a PBMC aliquot from every donor. The chain is encoded by TRBV14 joined to TRBJ2-5, with TRBD1 as a weak D call on 6 bases. Sequencing was performed on blood. The clonotype comes from a man aged 60 to 75 in good health. The DNA reads TGTGCCAGCAGCCAAGAGAGGGGGTTGGACGAGACCCAGTACTTC. This codes for CASSQERGLDETQYF. Outside the CDR3, residues come from the reference TRBV14 and TRBJ2-5 proteins, so the full variable domain is: EAGVTQFPSHSVIEKGQTVTLRCDPISGHDNLYWYRRVMGKEIKFLLHFVKESKQDESGMPNNRFLAERTGGTYSTLKVQPAELEDSGVYFCASSQERGLDETQYFGPGTRLLVL.